This TCR beta chain was identified during a study of beta chain features in type 1 diabetes. Study-level information: Healthy donors and patients showed comparable age, gender and cell yields.

Findings and limits, study-wide: Researchers cautioned that cDNA sequencing could over-represent cells with high TCR expression. When VDJ junctions were examined, type 1 diabetes patients showed fewer insertions and more deletions.

Sequenced material consisted of expressed TCRB transcripts (all of the isolated RNA was reverse transcribed). The data were produced by immunoSEQ multiplex PCR, yet TCRdb's version contains in-frame clones alone and is incomplete. The sample consists of 130,000 to 150,000 clones, about 10% of them appearing once. The germline V gene has CDR1 SGHVS and CDR2 FQNEAQ. The CDR3 consists of 15 residues. Unmatched junction bases numbered 2, after V lost 1 base and J lost 7 bases. Sorting that relied on CD45RO/CCR7/CD25/CD127/CD95/CD27 yielded CD4+ naive, central memory, regulatory and stem cell-like memory cells. About this clone: The antigen remains undetermined.

The sequence came from a man between 18 and 29 years old in good health. J is TRBJ1-6 and V is TRBV7-8; 9 positions agree with TRBD1. Sample: naive CD4+ T cells from blood. The CDR3 loop is CASSLVGQGNSPLHF. The CDR3 DNA is TGTGCCAGCAGCTTAGTGGGACAGGGAAATTCACCCCTCCACTTT. The full variable domain, with the rest looked up from reference TRBV7-8 and TRBJ1-6, is GAGVSQSPRYKVAKRGQDVALRCDPISGHVSLFWYQQALGQGPEFLTYFQNEAQLDKSGLPSDRFFAERPEGSVSTLKIQRTQQEDSAVYLCASSLVGQGNSPLHFGNGTRLTVT.